These 22 T cell receptor beta chains share one sample of origin, sequenced in a study of tumor-infiltrating lymphocytes in primary liver carcinoma (dated by TCRdb to the late 2010s). Data came from an Illumina HiSeq 2500. Starting from approximately 0.5 ug total RNA, TCRbeta-specific cDNA was produced by reverse transcription with a constant-region primer and ProtoScript II reverse transcriptase. Construction of the TCRbeta libraries relied on three nested rounds of multiplex PCR, following a slightly modified ARM-PCR procedure. The first two PCR rounds used multiplex TRBV1-TRBV30 forward primers with a Cbeta reverse primer, each for about 10 cycles. Clones were called with MiXCR by TCRdb after fastp trimmed the public reads at Q25, and only in-frame beta chains were retained. Entries that share a CDR3 protein sequence are merged under the most common genes and DNA. This sample lists about 310,000 distinct CDR3 sequences; 65% were detected once. The ten largest clones capture roughly 8.6% of the sample.

Blood RNA was extracted from unsorted whole blood with TRIzol reagent; germline DNA came from the DNeasy Blood & Tissue kit. Sequenced input: peripheral blood. The receptors stem from a man aged 35-49 years with primary liver carcinoma and hepatitis B virus infection.

Turning to this clonotype: Lacking the conserved final phenylalanine or tryptophan, this CDR3 likely reflects a read error. The gene calls are TRBV11-2 and TRBJ2-7, with 13 bases aligning to TRBD2. There are 15 residues in the CDR3. Per germline, CDR1 SGHAT and CDR2 FQNNGV. CDR3: CAGSLRLAGGYEQYL. For the CDR3, the DNA is TGTGCCGGCAGCTTACGACTAGCGGGAGGCTACGAGCAGTACCTC.

The chain carries TRBV29-1 and TRBJ2-5; D assignment may be TRBD1 or TRBD2 (5 bases each). The J call may be mistaken, given a closer DNA end match to TRBJ2-7. Germline CDR1 SQVTM, CDR2 ANQGSEA. This CDR3 spans 12 amino acids. CDR3 sequence reads: CSVEFRGSEQYF. DNA for the CDR3: TGCAGCGTTGAATTCCGGGGCAGCGAGCAGTACTTC.

Of note for this clonotype: The final CDR3 position lacks the conserved phenylalanine or tryptophan, pointing to a likely read error. This chain connects TRBV11-3 to TRBJ2-2, with D maybe TRBD1 (5 bases). Germline V lookup: CDR1 SGHNT, CDR2 YENEEA. The CDR3 is made up of 16 amino acids. The CDR3 DNA reads TGTGCCAGCAGCCCCCGGACATCCGCGAACACAGGGGAGCTGTTTATT. Translated: CASSPRTSANTGELFI.

Comment on this clonotype: This may stem from a read error, because a much larger clone lies one nucleotide away. The chain uses TRBV6-1 and TRBJ2-7; a weak D match, TRBD2 (5 bases). Germline lookup yields CDR1 MNHNS and CDR2 SASEGT. CDR3 length equals 12 residues. Trimming pared 10 bases from V and 0 bases from J, leaving 10 bases between. CDR3 DNA sequence: TGTGCCAATAGTAGCGACTCCTACGAGCAGTACTTC. This codes for CANSSDSYEQYF.

The chain is built from TRBV28 and TRBJ2-7, with D tentatively TRBD2 (5 bases). Trimming removed 7 bases from V and 4 bases from J, with 17 bases in between. The CDR3 length is 14 residues. In germline, CDR1 is MDHEN, CDR2 SYDVKM. DNA for the CDR3: TGTGCCAGCACCTCCGGGGTGAGAGGGTACGAGCAGTACTTC. Its translation is CASTSGVRGYEQYF.

Worth noting for this clonotype: This likely comes from a read error, as the CDR3 has no conserved phenylalanine or tryptophan at its end. The chain links TRBV12-3 or TRBV12-4 to TRBJ1-6, with 7 bases aligning to TRBD1. V lost 6 bases to trimming and J lost 5 bases; unmatched junction nucleotides: 1. This CDR3 is 13 amino acids long. In DNA, the CDR3 is TGTGCCAGCAGGACAGGGCATAATTCACCCCTCCACCTT. Amino acids: CASRTGHNSPLHL.

The rearrangement joins TRBV6-6 to TRBJ2-2; a weak D match, TRBD2 (6 bases). V was clipped by 0 bases and J by 5 bases, with 16 bases between them. Germline CDR1 reads MNHNY; CDR2 reads SVGAGI (reference sequence). The CDR3 is 17 residues long. CDR3 protein: CASSYSGKGAGTGELFF. CDR3 nucleotides: TGTGCCAGCAGTTACTCGGGAAAGGGTGCGGGGACCGGGGAGCTGTTTTTT.

J is TRBJ2-3 and V is TRBV20-1; 9 bases agree with TRBD2. The junction had 6 bases not matched to a gene; V was cut back by 5 bases and J by 0 bases. This CDR3 has 15 residues. The germline V gene has CDR1 DFQATT and CDR2 SNEGSKA (reference sequence). The CDR3 loop is CSAGRREGSTDTQYF. The DNA for the CDR3 is TGCAGTGCTGGGCGGCGGGAGGGTAGCACAGATACGCAGTATTTT.

A remark on this clonotype: Just one base apart from a much larger clone, this may be a read error. The rearrangement joins TRBV14 to TRBJ2-1; 8 nucleotides agree with TRBD1. The V gene end was trimmed by 4 bases and the J gene end by 7 bases; junction bases not matched to a gene: 12. The germline V gene has CDR1 SGHDN and CDR2 FVKESK. CDR3 length: 16 residues. CDR3 sequence: CASSPPIRQGANEQFF. The CDR3 DNA reads TGTGCCAGCAGCCCCCCGATACGGCAGGGGGCGAATGAGCAGTTCTTC.

The chain recombines TRBV11-2 with TRBJ2-7; D possibly corresponds to TRBD2 (5 bases). CDR3 length: 14 residues. Germline loops: CDR1 SGHAT, CDR2 FQNNGV. Trimming took off 5 bases at V and 2 bases at J, with 13 bases between the two ends. The CDR3 protein is CASSLLTGTYEQYF. CDR3 nucleotide sequence: TGTGCCAGCAGCCTTCTTACGGGAACCTACGAGCAGTACTTC. The variable domain in full, completed from reference TRBV11-2 and TRBJ2-7, reads EAGVAQSPRYKIIEKRQSVAFWCNPISGHATLYWYQQILGQGPKLLIQFQNNGVVDDSQLPKDRFSAERLKGVDSTLKIQPAKLEDSAVYLCASSLLTGTYEQYFGPGTRLTVT.

This clonotype has ten or more counts. This chain connects TRBV6-5 to TRBJ2-2; 8 bases match TRBD1. CDR1 and CDR2 from the germline V gene are MNHEY and SVGAGI. This CDR3 is built from 18 residues. V shed 5 bases, J shed 5 bases, and the junction held 16 bases outside the gene matches. In DNA form, the CDR3 reads TGTGCCAGCAGTCCAGATATGAGACAGGGGCAGGGGACCGGGGAGCTGTTTTTT. Protein sequence: CASSPDMRQGQGTGELFF.

Concerning this clonotype itself: The CDR3 does not close with the conserved phenylalanine or tryptophan, likely indicating a read error. The chain carries TRBV11-3 and TRBJ2-2; D gene unclear. Germline CDR1 SGHNT, CDR2 YENEEA. The CDR3 sequence is 13 residues long. The CDR3 nucleotides read TGTGCCTGCAGCTCTAGTAACGCCGGGGAGCTGTTTTCT. Protein product: CACSSSNAGELFS.

As concerns this clonotype: This clone may be a read error of a much larger clone one base away. The chain recombines TRBV4-1 with TRBJ2-1, with a possible D match to TRBD1 (6 bases). The CDR3 has 16 amino acids. CDR1 and CDR2 (germline): MGHRA, YSYEKL. In nucleotides, the CDR3 is TGCGCCAGCATCCAAGATCTTTACCAGGGGCACAATGAGCAGTTCTTC. This translates into CASIQDLYQGHNEQFF.

To note about this clonotype: A read error may be the cause here, since a much bigger clone is one base away. The V and J genes are TRBV4-1 and TRBJ1-4, with D perhaps TRBD1 (5 bases). V was cut by 0 bases and J by 0 bases, with 11 bases left in between. The CDR3 contains 17 residues. Germline V gives CDR1 MGHRA, CDR2 YSYEKL. The chain's CDR3 is CASSQEYRGATNEKLFF. As DNA, the CDR3 is TGCGCCAGCAGCCAAGAGTATCGAGGGGCAACTAATGAAAAACTGTTTTTT.

Remarks on this clonotype: A read error may be the cause here, since a much bigger clone is one base away. This rearrangement joins TRBV6-1 to TRBJ2-5, with D hard to call. The CDR3 is 13 amino acids. The ends were cut back, 8 bases at V and 1 base at J, with 11 bases in the middle. Germline loops: CDR1 MNHNS, CDR2 SASEGT. CDR3 DNA sequence: TGTGCCAGCTGTAGTAGAAGCCAAGAGACCCAGTACTTC. Protein: CASCSRSQETQYF.

Regarding this clonotype: No conserved phenylalanine or tryptophan is present at the end of the CDR3, so a read error is the likely explanation. The CDR3 region has the DNA TGTGCCAGCAGTGAAGGGACTAGCGGGACAGATACGCAGTATTGT. It yields the protein CASSEGTSGTDTQYC. The genes are TRBV2 and TRBJ2-3, with 11 nucleotides matching TRBD2. This CDR3 has 15 amino acids. Germline assignment: CDR1 SNHLY and CDR2 FYNNEI. With V trimmed by 1 base and J by 3 bases, 0 bases remained unmatched.

In its sample, this clonotype was seen once. A read error may produce the germline difference seen at one junction end. The chain recombines TRBV5-4 with TRBJ1-4, with TRBD1 identical over 9 bases. Per the germline V gene, CDR1 is SGHNT and CDR2 is YYREEE (reference sequence). CDR3 size: 14 residues. CDR3 DNA: TGTGTCAGCAGCTCGAAGGGACAGGGAAGGGGGCTGTTTTTT. Translation: CVSSSKGQGRGLFF. The variable domain in full, with the rest retrieved from reference TRBV5-4 and TRBJ1-4, is ETGVTQSPTHLIKTRGQQVTLRCSSQSGHNTVSWYQQALGQGPQFIFQYYREEENGRGNFPPRFSGLQFPNYSSELNVNALELDDSALYLCVSSSKGQGRGLFFGSGTQLSVL.

The CDR3 nucleotides are TGCGCCAGCAGTGAGGTCAGGGGCTACTCTGGGGCCAACGTCCTGACTTTC. This sequence encodes CASSEVRGYSGANVLTF. The chain carries TRBV5-1 and TRBJ2-6, with D possibly being TRBD1 (6 bases). Per germline, CDR1 SGHRS and CDR2 YFSETQ. CDR3 size: 17 residues. Trimming took off 5 bases at V and 0 bases at J, with 15 bases between the two ends.

The V gene is TRBV7-9, the J gene TRBJ2-3; the D gene could be TRBD1 or TRBD2 (5 bases each). The V gene lost 3 bases and the J gene lost 2 bases, with 9 bases spanning the gap. CDR1 is SEHNR and CDR2 is FQNEAQ in the germline V gene (reference sequence). The CDR3 length is 14 residues. The DNA for the CDR3 is TGTGCCAGCAGCTTTGGGACCAACACAGATACGCAGTATTTT. It codes for CASSFGTNTDTQYF.

This clonotype was counted many times. The chain has TRBV29-1 and TRBJ2-3, with 13 bases lining up with TRBD2. V lost 7 bases to trimming and J lost 5 bases; unmatched junction nucleotides: 6. The CDR3 covers 14 residues. Germline values: CDR1 SQVTM, CDR2 ANQGSEA. The CDR3 loop is CSAGLAGVVDTQYF. The CDR3 DNA sequence: TGCAGCGCAGGACTAGCGGGAGTCGTAGATACGCAGTATTTT.

With regard to this clonotype: A read error may explain this, as a much larger clone is one base away. The V and J genes are TRBV29-1 and TRBJ2-2; possible D gene TRBD2, 6 bases. CDR1 is SQVTM and CDR2 is ANQGSEA in the germline V gene. CDR3 length: 14 residues. The CDR3 sequence: CSVGWRGDTGELLF. The CDR3, as DNA: TGCAGCGTTGGTTGGAGGGGAGACACCGGGGAGCTGCTTTTT.

The J gene is TRBJ2-5, the V gene TRBV20-1, with TRBD2 as a possible D gene (7 bases). CDR3 length: 14 amino acids. In germline, CDR1 is DFQATT, CDR2 SNEGSKA (reference sequence). V lost 5 bases and J lost 2, with 15 bases in between. The CDR3 spells CSAVRGARQETQYF. The CDR3 DNA reads TGCAGTGCTGTACGGGGGGCAAGGCAAGAGACCCAGTACTTC.